The present T cell receptor beta chain was sequenced within a study of shared clonotypes between healthy human individuals. General study findings and limits: Estimated richness values were generally larger in naive subsets than in memory subsets. Sequencing depth was expected to affect clonotype sharing among donors.

Clones were read by immunoSEQ multiplex PCR, and TCRdb kept only the in-frame ones, dropping some. Here the sample spans about 640,000 clones, about 78% being singletons. CDR1 is SQVTM and CDR2 is ANQGSEA in the germline V gene. The ends lost 1 base at V and 4 bases at J; junction bases unmatched: 5. The CDR3 loop spans 14 amino acids. Of note for this clone: The antigen is not known.

This clonotype was obtained from a woman aged 30 to 39 in good health. The chain couples TRBV29-1 to TRBJ2-7, with 9 bases fitting TRBD1. Material for sequencing was memory CD4+ T cells sorted from blood. The sample's subset: CD45RA-negative fraction. The CDR3 DNA follows: TGCAGCGTTGAAGTTGGGACAGGGAGGTACGAGCAGTACTTC. Translating it yields CSVEVGTGRYEQYF.